The rows below give T cell receptor beta chains drawn from one sample of a study of CD8+ T cells in alopecia areata. The protocol was immunoSEQ multiplex PCR, while the TCRdb copy is restricted to in-frame clones and leaves out a portion. Here the sample spans more than 10,000 clones, roughly 60% being singletons. The sequencing used skin, collected at week 0. These receptor sequences come from a human donor with alopecia areata. Both conserved end residues are trimmed from each CDR3. D genes are given only for firm matches.

v_gene,j_gene,d_gene,CDR3aa
TRBV6-5,TRBJ1-4,-,ASSGGGGGKLF
TRBV6-6,TRBJ2-2,TRBD1,ASSTDRGAGELF
TRBV11-2,TRBJ1-2,-,ASSSTGWYGYT
TRBV12-2,TRBJ1-2,-,ASRDRPAPRKTYGYT
TRBV7-3,TRBJ2-1,TRBD1,ASSLNPGQGNEQF
TRBV30,TRBJ2-3,-,AWSRGVGPQNTQY
TRBV27,TRBJ2-3,-,ASSFYRLPADTQY
TRBV2,TRBJ1-5,-,ASKAEDQPQH
TRBV7-3,TRBJ2-7,TRBD1,ASSFEPVTRDRTYEQY
TRBV9,TRBJ2-7,-,ASAAGTDSPSYEQY
TRBV7-8,TRBJ2-5,TRBD1,ASSLVDRSTSRRTQY
TRBV4-1,TRBJ1-5,-,ASSQSVLGNQPQH
TRBV5-4,TRBJ1-2,TRBD1,ASGLYLDRGYGYT
TRBV6-1,TRBJ2-7,TRBD1,AISEGTGYVYEQY
TRBV19,TRBJ2-3,-,ASSLGVQPTDTQY
TRBV6-5,TRBJ2-7,-,ASSGETYEQY
TRBV18,TRBJ1-2,-,ASSQDSPGHNYGYT
TRBV5-5,TRBJ1-4,TRBD1,ASSLRDRDEKLF
TRBV6-1,TRBJ1-2,-,ASSEWDPSYGYT
TRBV19,TRBJ2-1,TRBD2,ASTEGRGSYNEQF
TRBV7-9,TRBJ1-3,-,ASSPLLSGNTIY
TRBV9,TRBJ2-3,-,ASSAQADTQY
TRBV29-1,TRBJ2-5,-,SVEWQGSGTQY
TRBV5-5,TRBJ2-7,TRBD1,ASSLGQGPYEQY
TRBV5-1,TRBJ2-7,-,ASSPLGEQY
TRBV16,TRBJ1-2,-,ASSQSVSRYT
TRBV15,TRBJ2-1,TRBD2,ATSGSLAGGGNEQF
TRBV15,TRBJ2-2,-,ATSRDRLDTGELF
TRBV7-8,TRBJ1-1,-,ASSPRGALGAEAF
TRBV7-8,TRBJ2-7,-,ASSPWVRGFPYEQY
TRBV27,TRBJ2-1,-,ASSRTTRILRRQF
TRBV28,TRBJ1-1,-,ASILRGTEAF
TRBV11-3,TRBJ1-1,-,ASSEQGNAEAF
TRBV4-1,TRBJ2-7,-,ASSPSVGLRKSSYEQY
TRBV6-6,TRBJ1-1,TRBD1,ASSPRDRVNTEAF